This note documents a single T cell receptor (beta chain) sequence. The antigen is undetermined. This sample stems from a study of T-cell reconstitution after alpha-beta-depleted transplantation in children. Notes on the study in general: At the one-year point after transplant, T-cell counts and TCRbeta diversity were found to come mostly from T cells that had been newly produced. Surviving recipient T cells and thymic progenitors produced the high day-60 TCRbeta diversity seen in some patients. At around two months after transplant, the alpha-beta T cells were reportedly derived from several hundred expanded clones that came from non-depleted graft cells.

Trimming at V came to 5 bases and at J to 1 base, leaving 13 bases not matched to a gene. CDR1 is SGHTA, CDR2 FQGNSA, per germline. The CDR3 consists of 17 residues. Unique molecular identifiers were incorporated during preparation of the TCRbeta library. TCRdb reprocessed the PCR reads via MiXCR and lists one record per CDR3 protein. The data hold about 200,000 distinct CDR3 sequences, with roughly 6.3% observed a single time. Here the sequenced sample was PBMCs, taken before TCRalphabeta/CD19-depleted stem cell transplant. This TCR derives from a girl in the first two years of life with combined immunodeficiency, due to receive a stem cell transplant. This chain links TRBV7-2 with TRBJ2-5, with 7 bases that match TRBD2. This chain's CDR3 is CASSLGRGRRPQETQYF. DNA of the CDR3: TGTGCCAGCAGCCTCGGACGCGGGAGACGGCCCCAAGAGACCCAGTACTTC. Full variable domain (remainder filled in from reference TRBV7-2 and TRBJ2-5): GAGVSQSPSNKVTEKGKDVELRCDPISGHTALYWYRQSLGQGLEFLIYFQGNSAPDKSGLPSDRFSAERTGGSVSTLTIQRTQQEDSAVYLCASSLGRGRRPQETQYFGPGTRLLVL.